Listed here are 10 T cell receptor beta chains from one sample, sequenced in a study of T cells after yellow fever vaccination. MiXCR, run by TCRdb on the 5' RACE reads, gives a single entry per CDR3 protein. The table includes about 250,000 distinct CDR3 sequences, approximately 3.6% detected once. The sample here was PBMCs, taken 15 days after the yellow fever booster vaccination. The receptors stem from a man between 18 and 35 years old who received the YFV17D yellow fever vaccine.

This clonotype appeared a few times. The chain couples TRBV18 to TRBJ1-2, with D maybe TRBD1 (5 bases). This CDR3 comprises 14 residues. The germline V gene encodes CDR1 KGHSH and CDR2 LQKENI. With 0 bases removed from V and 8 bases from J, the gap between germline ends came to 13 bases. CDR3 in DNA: TGTGCCAGCTCACCACCGAACAGGAAGGAAGGCTACACCTTC. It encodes CASSPPNRKEGYTF.

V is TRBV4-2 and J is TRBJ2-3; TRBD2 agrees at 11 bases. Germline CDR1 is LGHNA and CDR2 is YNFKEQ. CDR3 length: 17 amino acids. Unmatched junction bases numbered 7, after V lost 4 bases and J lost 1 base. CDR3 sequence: CASSRFLAGGRTDTQYF. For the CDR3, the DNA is TGTGCCAGCAGCCGATTCCTAGCGGGGGGCCGCACAGATACGCAGTATTTT.

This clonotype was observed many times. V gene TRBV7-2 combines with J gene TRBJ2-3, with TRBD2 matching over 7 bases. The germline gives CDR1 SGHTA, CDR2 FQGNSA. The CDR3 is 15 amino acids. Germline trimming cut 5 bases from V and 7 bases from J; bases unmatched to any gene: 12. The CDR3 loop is CASSPPGLRDHTQYF. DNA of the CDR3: TGTGCCAGCAGCCCACCGGGACTACGAGACCATACGCAGTATTTT.

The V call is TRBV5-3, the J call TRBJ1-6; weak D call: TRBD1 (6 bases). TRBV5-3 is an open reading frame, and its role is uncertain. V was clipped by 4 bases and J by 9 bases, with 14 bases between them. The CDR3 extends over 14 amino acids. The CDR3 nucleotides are TGTGCCAGAAGCCCCCCAGGGGTAGGTTCACCCCTCCACTTT. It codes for CARSPPGVGSPLHF.

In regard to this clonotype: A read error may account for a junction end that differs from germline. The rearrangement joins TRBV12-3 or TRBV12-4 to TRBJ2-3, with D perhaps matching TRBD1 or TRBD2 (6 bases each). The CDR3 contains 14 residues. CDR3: CASSLGGATNTQYF. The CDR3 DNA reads TGTGCCAGCAGTTTAGGGGGGGCCACAAATACGCAGTATTTT.

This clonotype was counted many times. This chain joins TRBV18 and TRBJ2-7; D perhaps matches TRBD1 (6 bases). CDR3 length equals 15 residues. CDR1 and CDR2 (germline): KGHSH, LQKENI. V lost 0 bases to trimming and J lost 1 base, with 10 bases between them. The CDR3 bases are TGTGCCAGCTCACCACCGGGGGCAGCTTCCTACGAGCAGTACTTC. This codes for CASSPPGAASYEQYF.

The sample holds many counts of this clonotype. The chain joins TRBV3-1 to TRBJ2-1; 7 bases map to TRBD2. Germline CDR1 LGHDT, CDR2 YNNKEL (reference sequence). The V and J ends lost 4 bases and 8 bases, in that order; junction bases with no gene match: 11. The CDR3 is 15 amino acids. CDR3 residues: CASSLLARLAHEQFF. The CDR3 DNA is TGTGCCAGCAGCCTTCTGGCTAGACTAGCCCATGAGCAGTTCTTC.

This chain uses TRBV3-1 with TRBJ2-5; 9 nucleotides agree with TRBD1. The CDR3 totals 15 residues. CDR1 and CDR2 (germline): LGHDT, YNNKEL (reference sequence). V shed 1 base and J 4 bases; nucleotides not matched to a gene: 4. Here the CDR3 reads CASSQGGTGSETQYF. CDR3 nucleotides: TGTGCCAGCAGCCAAGGGGGGACAGGGTCAGAGACCCAGTACTTC.

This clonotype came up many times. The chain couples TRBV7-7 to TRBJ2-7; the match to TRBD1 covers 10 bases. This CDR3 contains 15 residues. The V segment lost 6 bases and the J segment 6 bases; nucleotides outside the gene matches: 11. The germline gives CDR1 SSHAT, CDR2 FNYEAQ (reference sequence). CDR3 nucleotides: TGTGCCAGCAGTCAGACAGGGGGCGCGACCAGCGAGCAGTACTTC. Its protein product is CASSQTGGATSEQYF.

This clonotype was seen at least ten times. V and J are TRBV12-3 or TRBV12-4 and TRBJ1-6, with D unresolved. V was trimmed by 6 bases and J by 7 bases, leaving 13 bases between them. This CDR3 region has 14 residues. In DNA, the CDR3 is TGTGCCAGCAGCTGGCCAGCTCGGAATTCACCCCTCCACTTT. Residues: CASSWPARNSPLHF.